The clone carrying this T cell receptor beta chain occurred many times. From the RT-PCR reads, TCRdb called clonotypes with MiXCR, one entry per CDR3 protein. The sample consists of 430,000 or so distinct CDR3 sequences, 11% of them appearing once. The data were obtained in a study of response to subunit inactivated influenza vaccine. The V gene end was trimmed by 5 bases and the J gene end by 2 bases; junction bases not matched to a gene: 5. The CDR3 runs to 15 residues. This receptor was obtained from a man over 45 who received an inactivated influenza vaccine. Sample: PBMCs from blood, taken 40 to 50 days after vaccination. The chain uses TRBV12-3 or TRBV12-4 and TRBJ2-3; 9 nucleotides agree with TRBD1. Here the CDR3 reads CASSPGTGITDTQYF. The CDR3 bases are TGTGCCAGCAGTCCCGGGACAGGGATCACAGATACGCAGTATTTT.